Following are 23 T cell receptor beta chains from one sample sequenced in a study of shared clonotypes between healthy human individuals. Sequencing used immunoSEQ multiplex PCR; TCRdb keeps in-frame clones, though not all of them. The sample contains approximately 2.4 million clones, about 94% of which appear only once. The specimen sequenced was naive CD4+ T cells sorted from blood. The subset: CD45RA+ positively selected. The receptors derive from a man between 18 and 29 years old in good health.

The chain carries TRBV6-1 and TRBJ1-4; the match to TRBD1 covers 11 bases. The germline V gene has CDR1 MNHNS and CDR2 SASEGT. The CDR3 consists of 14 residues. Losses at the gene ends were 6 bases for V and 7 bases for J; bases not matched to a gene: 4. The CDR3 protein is CASRIGQGAEKLFF. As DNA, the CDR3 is TGTGCCAGCAGAATTGGACAGGGGGCTGAAAAACTGTTTTTT.

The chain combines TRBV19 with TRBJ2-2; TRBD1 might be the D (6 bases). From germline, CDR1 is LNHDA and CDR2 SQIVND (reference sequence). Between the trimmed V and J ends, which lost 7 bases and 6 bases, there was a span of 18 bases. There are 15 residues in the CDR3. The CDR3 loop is CASTLGNRVSGELFF. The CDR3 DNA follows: TGTGCCAGTACCCTAGGGAACAGGGTATCCGGGGAGCTGTTTTTT.

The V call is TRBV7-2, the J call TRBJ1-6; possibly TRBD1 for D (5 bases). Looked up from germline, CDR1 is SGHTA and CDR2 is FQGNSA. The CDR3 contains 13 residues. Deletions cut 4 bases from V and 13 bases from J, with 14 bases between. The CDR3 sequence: CASSSRQTEPLHF. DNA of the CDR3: TGTGCCAGCAGCTCCAGACAGACTGAGCCCCTCCACTTT.

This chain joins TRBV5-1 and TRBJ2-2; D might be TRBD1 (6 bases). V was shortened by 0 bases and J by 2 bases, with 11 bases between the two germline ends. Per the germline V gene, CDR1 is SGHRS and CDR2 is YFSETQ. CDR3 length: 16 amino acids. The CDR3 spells CASSLVIGGNTGELFF. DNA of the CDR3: TGCGCCAGCAGCTTGGTTATAGGGGGAAACACCGGGGAGCTGTTTTTT.

The CDR3 coding sequence is TGCGCCAGCAGCTTGTCGACAGGGGGCATCGAGCAGTACTTC. Amino acids: CASSLSTGGIEQYF. This sequence joins TRBV5-1 and TRBJ2-7; 10 bases align to TRBD1. V trimming: 1 base; J trimming: 6 bases; junction bases outside the gene matches: 4. The length of the CDR3 is 14 residues. The germline V gene encodes CDR1 SGHRS and CDR2 YFSETQ.

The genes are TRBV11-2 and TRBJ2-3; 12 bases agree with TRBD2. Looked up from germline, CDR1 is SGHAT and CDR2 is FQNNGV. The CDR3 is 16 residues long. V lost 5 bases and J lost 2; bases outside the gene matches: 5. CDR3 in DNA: TGTGCCAGCAGCCCCCTAGCGGGGGGGGTCACAGATACGCAGTATTTT. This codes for CASSPLAGGVTDTQYF.

The CDR3 here is CASSADRGGDTQYF. CDR3 DNA: TGTGCCAGCAGTGCGGACAGGGGTGGAGATACGCAGTATTTT. The chain combines TRBV2 with TRBJ2-3; 9 bases are a match to TRBD1. The germline gives CDR1 SNHLY, CDR2 FYNNEI. The V gene end was trimmed by 4 bases and the J gene end by 5 bases; junction bases not matched to a gene: 4. The CDR3 length is 14 residues.

CDR3 protein: CASSSNRQPQHF. The CDR3 coding sequence is TGTGCCAGCAGTTCCAATCGTCAGCCCCAGCATTTT. The rearrangement joins TRBV6-6 to TRBJ1-5; D unclear. There are 12 residues in the CDR3. Germline CDR1 and CDR2: MNHNY and SVGAGI (reference sequence). Trimming removed 4 bases at V and 6 bases at J, with 7 bases between.

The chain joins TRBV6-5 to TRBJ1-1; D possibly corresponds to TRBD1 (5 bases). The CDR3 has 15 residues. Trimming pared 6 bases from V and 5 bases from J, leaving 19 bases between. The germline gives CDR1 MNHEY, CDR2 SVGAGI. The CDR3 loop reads CASRPGQAKGTEAFF. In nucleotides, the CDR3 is TGTGCCAGCAGACCCGGACAAGCTAAAGGGACTGAAGCTTTCTTT.

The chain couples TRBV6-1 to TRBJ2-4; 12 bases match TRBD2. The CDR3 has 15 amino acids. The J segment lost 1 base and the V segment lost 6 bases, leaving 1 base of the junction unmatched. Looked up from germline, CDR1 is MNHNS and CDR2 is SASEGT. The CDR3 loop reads CASRGTSGAKNIQYF. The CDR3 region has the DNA TGTGCCAGCAGAGGGACTAGCGGGGCCAAAAACATTCAGTACTTC.

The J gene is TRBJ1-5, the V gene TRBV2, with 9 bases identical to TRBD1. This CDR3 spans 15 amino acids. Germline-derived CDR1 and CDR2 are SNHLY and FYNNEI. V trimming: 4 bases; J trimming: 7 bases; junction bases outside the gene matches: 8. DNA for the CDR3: TGTGCCAGCAGTGCCATGGGACAGGGTCCACAGCCCCAGCATTTT. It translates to CASSAMGQGPQPQHF. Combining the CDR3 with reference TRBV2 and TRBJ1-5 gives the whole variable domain EPEVTQTPSHQVTQMGQEVILRCVPISNHLYFYWYRQILGQKVEFLVSFYNNEISEKSEIFDDQFSVERPDGSNFTLKIRSTKLEDSAMYFCASSAMGQGPQPQHFGDGTRLSIL.

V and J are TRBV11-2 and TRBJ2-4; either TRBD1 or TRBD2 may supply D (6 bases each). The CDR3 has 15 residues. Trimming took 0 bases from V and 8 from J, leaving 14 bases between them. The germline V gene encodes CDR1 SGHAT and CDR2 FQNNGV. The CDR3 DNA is TGTGCCAGCAGCTTAGAAATAGGGGGAGGCCACATTCAGTACTTC. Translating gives CASSLEIGGGHIQYF. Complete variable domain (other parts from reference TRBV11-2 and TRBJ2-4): EAGVAQSPRYKIIEKRQSVAFWCNPISGHATLYWYQQILGQGPKLLIQFQNNGVVDDSQLPKDRFSAERLKGVDSTLKIQPAKLEDSAVYLCASSLEIGGGHIQYFGAGTRLSVL.

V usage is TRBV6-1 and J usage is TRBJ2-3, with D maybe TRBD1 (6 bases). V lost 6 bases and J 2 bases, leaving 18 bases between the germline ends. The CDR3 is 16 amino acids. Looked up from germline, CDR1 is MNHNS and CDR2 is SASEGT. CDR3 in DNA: TGTGCCAGCAGCGAACAGGGACCCCCTGCCACAGATACGCAGTATTTT. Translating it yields CASSEQGPPATDTQYF.

CDR3 DNA sequence: TGTGCCAGTAGTTCAAGACAGACTTACTCCTACGAGCAGTACTTC. Its protein is CASSSRQTYSYEQYF. The chain carries TRBV19 and TRBJ2-7, with D possibly matching TRBD1 (5 bases). The germline V gene encodes CDR1 LNHDA and CDR2 SQIVND (reference sequence). V was shortened by 5 bases and J by 0 bases, with 14 bases between the two germline ends. CDR3 length: 15 residues.

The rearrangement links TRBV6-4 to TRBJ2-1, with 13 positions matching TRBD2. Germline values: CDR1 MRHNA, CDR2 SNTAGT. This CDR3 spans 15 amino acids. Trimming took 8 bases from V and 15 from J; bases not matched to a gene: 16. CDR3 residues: CASSSGTSGIGSLFF. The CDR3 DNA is TGTGCCAGCTCATCCGGGACTAGCGGGATAGGCTCCTTGTTCTTC.

CDR3 nucleotides: TGTGCCAGCAGTGAAGCGAAACCGGGAGGGTGGGGCACAGATACGCAGTATTTT. This gives the protein CASSEAKPGGWGTDTQYF. V gene TRBV2 combines with J gene TRBJ2-3, with 8 bases fitting TRBD2. The CDR3 runs 18 residues. J gave up 1 base and V 0 bases, and 9 bases lay outside the gene matches. The germline gives CDR1 SNHLY, CDR2 FYNNEI.

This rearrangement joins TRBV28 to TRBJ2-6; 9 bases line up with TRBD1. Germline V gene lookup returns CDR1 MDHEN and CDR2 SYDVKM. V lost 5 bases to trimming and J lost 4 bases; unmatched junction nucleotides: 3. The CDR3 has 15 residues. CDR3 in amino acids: CASSRTGVGANVLTF. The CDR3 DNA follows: TGTGCCAGCAGTCGGACAGGGGTCGGGGCCAACGTCCTGACTTTC.

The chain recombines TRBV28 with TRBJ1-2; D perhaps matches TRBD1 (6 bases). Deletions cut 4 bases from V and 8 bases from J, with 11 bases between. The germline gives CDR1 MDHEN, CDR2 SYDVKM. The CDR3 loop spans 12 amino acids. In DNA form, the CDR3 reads TGTGCCAGCAGTTCCCTCAGGGGCGGCTACACCTTC. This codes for CASSSLRGGYTF.

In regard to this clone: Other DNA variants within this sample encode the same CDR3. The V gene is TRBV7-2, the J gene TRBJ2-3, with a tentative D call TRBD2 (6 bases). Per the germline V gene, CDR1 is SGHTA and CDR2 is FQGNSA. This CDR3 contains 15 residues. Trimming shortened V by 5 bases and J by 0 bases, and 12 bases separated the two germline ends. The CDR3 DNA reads TGTGCCAGCAGCCGATCGGGACTCAGCACAGATACGCAGTATTTT. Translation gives CASSRSGLSTDTQYF.

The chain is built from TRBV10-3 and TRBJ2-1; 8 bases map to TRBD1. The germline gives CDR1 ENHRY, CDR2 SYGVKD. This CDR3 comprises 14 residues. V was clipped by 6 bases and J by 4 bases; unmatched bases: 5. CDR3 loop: CAISPDRVYNEQFF. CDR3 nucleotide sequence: TGTGCCATCAGCCCGGACAGGGTATACAATGAGCAGTTCTTC.

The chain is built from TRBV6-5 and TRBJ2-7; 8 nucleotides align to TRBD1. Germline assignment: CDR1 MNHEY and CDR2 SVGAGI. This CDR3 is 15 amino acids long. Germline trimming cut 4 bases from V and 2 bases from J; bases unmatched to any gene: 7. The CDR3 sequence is CASSSPRTGPYEQYF. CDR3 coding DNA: TGTGCCAGCAGTTCACCCCGGACAGGGCCCTACGAGCAGTACTTC.

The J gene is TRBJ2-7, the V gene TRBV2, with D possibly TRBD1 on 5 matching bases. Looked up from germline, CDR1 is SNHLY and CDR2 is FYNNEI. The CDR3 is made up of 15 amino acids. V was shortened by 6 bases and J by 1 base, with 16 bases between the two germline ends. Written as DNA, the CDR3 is TGTGCCAGCAGGGAACAGGTGGGGCCTTCCTACGAGCAGTACTTC. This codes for CASREQVGPSYEQYF.

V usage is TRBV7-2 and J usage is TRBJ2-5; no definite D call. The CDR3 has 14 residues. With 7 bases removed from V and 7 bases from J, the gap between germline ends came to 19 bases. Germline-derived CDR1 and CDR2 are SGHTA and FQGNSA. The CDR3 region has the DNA TGTGCCAGCACCTCCCTGGGGTGGTCGGGGACCCAGTACTTC. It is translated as CASTSLGWSGTQYF.